The 25 T cell receptor beta chains below were found in one sample sequenced in a study of identical twins (dated by TCRdb to 2016 to 2018). Library preparation employed 5' RACE. Sequencing used an Illumina HiSeq 2000. The public reads were reprocessed in TCRdb via fastp at Q25 and MiXCR, keeping in-frame beta chains. Entries are consolidated by CDR3 protein sequence, retaining the most common genes and DNA. The sample data list a few hundred thousand distinct CDR3 sequences, and about 16% of these were observed just once. Of the sample, 0.44% is held by the ten largest clones. The data were also submitted as part of a second study, on yellow fever vaccine responses in identical twins.

The sequencing sample was made of CD4+ T cells sorted from blood. The receptor source for this set is a young woman in good health.

The chain carries TRBV5-8 and TRBJ2-5; no clear D gene. This CDR3 comprises 15 residues. Germline CDR1 reads SGHTS; CDR2 reads YDEGEE. The V and J ends lost 0 bases and 5 bases respectively, with 14 bases between them. The CDR3 loop is CASSLAVGFVETQYF. The CDR3 DNA sequence: TGTGCCAGCAGCTTGGCCGTAGGGTTTGTGGAGACCCAGTACTTC.

The J gene is TRBJ1-4, the V gene TRBV2, with D possibly being TRBD1 (5 bases). There are 15 residues in the CDR3. Deletions cut 6 bases from V and 7 bases from J, with 18 bases between. CDR1 and CDR2 (germline): SNHLY, FYNNEI. The CDR3 region is CASRARDVGSEKLFF. CDR3 bases: TGTGCCAGCAGAGCCCGGGACGTAGGTAGTGAAAAACTGTTTTTT.

This sequence joins TRBV9 and TRBJ2-7; TRBD1 is a possible D gene (6 bases). This CDR3 region has 16 residues. Germline CDR1 is SGDLS and CDR2 is YYNGEE. V gave up 0 bases and J gave up 5 bases, with 18 bases separating them. The CDR3, as DNA: TGTGCCAGCAGCGTAGGAGGGGGACGAAGGTTAGACGAGCAGTACGTC. It is translated as CASSVGGGRRLDEQYV.

The rearrangement joins TRBV7-2 to TRBJ2-5, with 12 bases aligning to TRBD2. V dropped 5 bases and J dropped 2; count of bases not matched to a gene: 6. The CDR3 is 16 amino acids. Germline lookup yields CDR1 SGHTA and CDR2 FQGNSA. The CDR3, as DNA: TGTGCCAGCAGCCCATGGACTAGCGGGGCTCAAGAGACCCAGTACTTC. It specifies CASSPWTSGAQETQYF.

This clonotype has more than one count but fewer than ten. The CDR3 DNA reads TGTGCCAGCAGCCGAGAATGGACTAGCGGCACAGATACGCAGTATTTT. Its protein is CASSREWTSGTDTQYF. The rearrangement links TRBV14 to TRBJ2-3; TRBD2 aligns across 9 bases. J gave up 1 base and V 4 bases, and 6 bases lay outside the gene matches. Germline-derived CDR1 and CDR2 are SGHDN and FVKESK. The CDR3 is 16 amino acids.

The chain carries TRBV12-3 or TRBV12-4 and TRBJ2-7; 8 nucleotides line up with TRBD1. J gave up 6 bases and V 7 bases, and 11 bases lay outside the gene matches. CDR3 length: 14 amino acids. The CDR3 sequence: CASTPDRGHSEQYF. The CDR3 nucleotides are TGTGCCAGCACCCCCGACAGGGGACACTCCGAGCAGTACTTC.

This clonotype was recorded many times. The rearrangement links TRBV3-1 to TRBJ2-3, with D possibly being TRBD1 or TRBD2 (5 bases each). V was clipped by 5 bases and J by 0 bases, with 12 bases between them. The CDR3 totals 15 residues. CDR1 and CDR2 (germline): LGHDT, YNNKEL (reference sequence). CDR3 sequence reads: CASSGTGLSTDTQYF. CDR3 in DNA: TGTGCCAGCAGCGGGACGGGGCTCAGCACAGATACGCAGTATTTT.

J is TRBJ2-1 and V is TRBV15, with D uncertain. In germline, CDR1 is LNHNV, CDR2 YYDKDF (reference sequence). Deletions cut 0 bases from V and 8 bases from J, with 14 bases between. The CDR3 has 15 amino acids. CDR3 residues: CATSRDYQGSDEQFF. The CDR3 DNA sequence: TGTGCCACCAGCAGAGATTATCAAGGGTCGGATGAGCAGTTCTTC.

The chain combines TRBV20-1 with TRBJ1-1; 7 positions agree with TRBD1. V shed 4 bases, J shed 4 bases, and the junction held 9 bases outside the gene matches. The V gene's germline CDR1 is DFQATT and CDR2 SNEGSKA (reference sequence). This CDR3 spans 14 amino acids. CDR3 residues: CSATIGGQATEAFF. The CDR3 DNA follows: TGCAGTGCTACAATCGGCGGACAGGCCACTGAAGCTTTCTTT.

V and J are TRBV6-5 and TRBJ1-2; the D is unclear. V lost 0 bases and J lost 4, with 18 bases in between. Germline CDR1 and CDR2: MNHEY and SVGAGI. The CDR3 contains 17 residues. The CDR3 loop is CASSYSSRRVFAYGYTF. The CDR3 DNA is TGTGCCAGCAGTTACTCGAGCAGGAGGGTTTTTGCCTATGGCTACACCTTC.

The genes are TRBV20-1 and TRBJ1-6, with D possibly being TRBD1 (5 bases). The CDR3 is made up of 16 amino acids. V lost 2 bases to trimming and J lost 0 bases, with 11 bases between them. Per the germline V gene, CDR1 is DFQATT and CDR2 is SNEGSKA (reference sequence). CDR3 in DNA: TGCAGTGCTAGACTGGGGGGGAGCTCCTATAATTCACCCCTCCACTTT. Residues: CSARLGGSSYNSPLHF.

This clonotype came up a few times. The rearrangement uses TRBV28 and TRBJ2-7, with D possibly being TRBD2 (6 bases). Trimming took 6 bases from V and 4 from J, leaving 22 bases between them. The germline V gene has CDR1 MDHEN and CDR2 SYDVKM. This CDR3 region has 16 residues. CDR3 loop: CASRSTGLYGPYEQYF. The CDR3 DNA is TGTGCCAGCAGGAGCACCGGACTATACGGCCCTTACGAGCAGTACTTC. Drawing the rest from reference TRBV28 and TRBJ2-7, the complete variable domain is DVKVTQSSRYLVKRTGEKVFLECVQDMDHENMFWYRQDPGLGLRLIYFSYDVKMKEKGDIPEGYSVSREKKERFSLILESASTNQTSMYLCASRSTGLYGPYEQYFGPGTRLTVT.

In its sample, this clonotype was seen a few times. The chain uses TRBV29-1 and TRBJ2-1, with D possibly TRBD1 on 6 matching bases. V dropped 5 bases and J dropped 5 bases, with 13 bases sitting between them. CDR1 is SQVTM, CDR2 ANQGSEA, per germline. CDR3 length: 13 residues. The chain's CDR3 is CSVNRDTDNEQFF. CDR3 DNA sequence: TGCAGCGTTAACCGGGACACCGACAATGAGCAGTTCTTC.

This clonotype appeared a few times. The V call is TRBV6-1, the J call TRBJ2-2; 9 bases fit TRBD2. The J segment lost 6 bases and the V segment lost 6 bases, leaving 5 bases of the junction unmatched. This CDR3 comprises 14 residues. Germline CDR1 and CDR2: MNHNS and SASEGT. The CDR3 nucleotides read TGTGCCAGCAGGGGGACTAGCCAGGCCGGGGAGCTGTTTTTT. Its protein product is CASRGTSQAGELFF.

The gene calls are TRBV5-1 and TRBJ2-1; D is possibly TRBD1 (6 bases). The germline V gene encodes CDR1 SGHRS and CDR2 YFSETQ. The CDR3 contains 16 residues. Trimming shortened V by 0 bases and J by 5 bases, and 15 bases separated the two germline ends. The CDR3 is CASSLGGTPSNNEQFF. CDR3 in DNA: TGCGCCAGCAGCTTGGGGGGGACACCGTCGAACAATGAGCAGTTCTTC.

The chain links TRBV19 to TRBJ2-3; tentatively, D is TRBD1 (6 bases). Trimming removed 7 bases at V and 10 bases at J, with 18 bases between. There are 13 residues in the CDR3. The germline V gene encodes CDR1 LNHDA and CDR2 SQIVND (reference sequence). The CDR3 reads CASMGDNLFPQYF. As DNA, the CDR3 is TGTGCCAGTATGGGGGACAATCTATTTCCGCAGTATTTT.

The gene calls are TRBV2 and TRBJ2-7, with a tentative D call TRBD2 (6 bases). Germline values: CDR1 SNHLY, CDR2 FYNNEI. CDR3 size: 12 residues. Trimming removed 7 bases at V and 6 bases at J, with 13 bases between. The CDR3, as DNA: TGTGCCAGCACCAGGGACTTGCCCGAGCAGTACTTC. This translates into CASTRDLPEQYF.

This clonotype has more than one count but fewer than ten. The CDR3 reads CASSESEFGTQYF. DNA of the CDR3: TGTGCCAGCAGTGAGTCGGAGTTTGGTACGCAGTATTTT. The chain joins TRBV6-1 to TRBJ2-3; unclear D gene. This CDR3 spans 13 amino acids. V lost 3 bases to trimming and J lost 8 bases, with 12 bases between them. Germline V CDR1 and CDR2: MNHNS, SASEGT.

This clonotype has more than one count but fewer than ten. The CDR3 loop reads CASSSLAGGNEQFF. CDR3 nucleotide sequence: TGTGCCAGCAGTTCCCTCGCGGGGGGCAATGAGCAGTTCTTC. The chain has TRBV6-5 and TRBJ2-1; 8 nucleotides align to TRBD2. The V segment lost 4 bases and the J segment 6 bases; nucleotides outside the gene matches: 5. Per germline, CDR1 MNHEY and CDR2 SVGAGI. The CDR3 is made up of 14 amino acids.

Ten or more counts support this clonotype. The V gene is TRBV5-5, the J gene TRBJ1-2; 11 bases map to TRBD1. Losses at the gene ends were 4 bases for V and 4 bases for J; bases not matched to a gene: 6. Germline CDR1 and CDR2: SGHKS and YYEKEE (reference sequence). The CDR3 covers 15 residues. CDR3: CASSSGQGASYGYTF. The CDR3, as DNA: TGTGCCAGCAGCAGTGGACAGGGGGCGAGCTATGGCTACACCTTC.

This clonotype was detected a few times. The chain links TRBV6-5 to TRBJ1-1; no firm D call. In germline, CDR1 is MNHEY, CDR2 SVGAGI. V gave up 4 bases and J gave up 5 bases, with 14 bases separating them. The length of the CDR3 is 14 residues. As DNA, the CDR3 is TGTGCCAGCAGTTTCCGGGGAGGTGATACTGAAGCTTTCTTT. Its translation is CASSFRGGDTEAFF.

The V call is TRBV5-1, the J call TRBJ1-1; D perhaps matches TRBD1 (6 bases). From germline, CDR1 is SGHRS and CDR2 YFSETQ. CDR3 length: 14 residues. The V and J ends lost 4 bases and 4 bases respectively, with 14 bases between them. The CDR3 sequence: CASSPVRGLTEAFF. CDR3 nucleotides: TGCGCCAGCAGCCCAGTCAGGGGTCTCACTGAAGCTTTCTTT.

This clonotype was recorded at least ten times. This chain joins TRBV10-3 and TRBJ2-7; TRBD2 matches 8 bases. V lost 0 bases, J lost 3 bases, and 7 bases stayed unmatched. This CDR3 comprises 16 residues. CDR1 ENHRY and CDR2 SYGVKD come from the germline V gene. The CDR3: CAISESSGTNLYEQYF. DNA for the CDR3: TGTGCCATCAGTGAGTCTAGCGGGACGAACCTCTACGAGCAGTACTTC.

This chain connects TRBV28 to TRBJ2-1; D may be TRBD2 (5 bases). CDR3 size: 15 residues. V was shortened by 4 bases and J by 7 bases, with 17 bases between the two germline ends. CDR1 and CDR2 (germline): MDHEN, SYDVKM. CDR3 coding DNA: TGTGCCAGCAGTTCGGGGTCCGGCAACCGTAATGAGCAGTTCTTC. Its translation: CASSSGSGNRNEQFF.

This rearrangement joins TRBV5-1 to TRBJ2-1, with D unresolved. Germline CDR1 and CDR2: SGHRS and YFSETQ. The CDR3 has 14 residues. V shed 3 bases and J shed 5 bases, with 12 bases lying between them. CDR3 sequence reads: CASSWQYANNEQFF. The CDR3 DNA reads as TGCGCCAGCAGCTGGCAGTATGCGAACAATGAGCAGTTCTTC. The variable domain in full, completed from reference TRBV5-1 and TRBJ2-1, reads KAGVTQTPRYLIKTRGQQVTLSCSPISGHRSVSWYQQTPGQGLQFLFEYFSETQRNKGNFPGRFSGRQFSNSRSEMNVSTLELGDSALYLCASSWQYANNEQFFGPGTRLTVL.